Sequencing of this T cell receptor (beta chain) was carried out in a study of blood T cell repertoires in COVID-19. Across the study: The study drew acute and convalescent COVID-19 samples from the United States, Italy and Spain. PBMCs, B-cell-depleted T cells, or T cells were the source of the cDNA or gDNA that made up the material.

Authors' analysis steps: For nucleated cells, counts were estimated from reference gene primer amplification. The data were produced by immunoSEQ multiplex PCR, yet TCRdb's version contains in-frame clones alone and is incomplete. That table gives V, J and clone size, and the DNA gave D and trimming. The sample holds some 75,000 clones, over 60% seen once. The CDR3 is made up of 15 amino acids. Germline CDR1 SGHNT, CDR2 YENEEA. Trimming removed 6 bases at V and 0 bases at J, with 11 bases between. V and J are TRBV11-3 and TRBJ2-2; D possibly corresponds to TRBD2 (6 bases). Sequences were obtained from peripheral blood. The clonotype was recovered from a woman older than 75 with active or convalescent COVID-19. CDR3 nucleotide sequence: TGTGCCAGCAGGCCGGGACTTCCGAACACCGGGGAGCTGTTTTTT. Translating it yields CASRPGLPNTGELFF.